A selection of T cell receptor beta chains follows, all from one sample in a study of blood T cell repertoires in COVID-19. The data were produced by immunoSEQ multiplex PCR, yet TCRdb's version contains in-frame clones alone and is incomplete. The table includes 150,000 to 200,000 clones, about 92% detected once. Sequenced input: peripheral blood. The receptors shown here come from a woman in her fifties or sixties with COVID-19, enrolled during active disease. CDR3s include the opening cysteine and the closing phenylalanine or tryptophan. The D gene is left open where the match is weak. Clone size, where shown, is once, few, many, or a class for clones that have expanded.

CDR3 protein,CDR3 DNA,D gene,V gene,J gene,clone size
CASSRGQFEAFF,TGTGCCAGCAGCCGAGGGCAATTTGAAGCTTTCTTT,-,TRBV12-3/TRBV12-4,TRBJ1-1,-
CASSSRQGYQPQHF,TGTGCCAGCTCCAGCCGGCAGGGATATCAGCCCCAGCATTTT,-,TRBV2,TRBJ1-5,-
CASSRTGNTEAFF,TGCGCCAGCAGCCGCACAGGGAACACTGAAGCTTTCTTT,-,TRBV4-1,TRBJ1-1,-
CATSGEEGRGGPYNEQFF,TGTGCCACCAGCGGAGAAGAGGGGCGCGGGGGGCCCTACAATGAGCAGTTCTTC,TRBD2,TRBV15,TRBJ2-1,-
CASSQPRAGSRYNEQFF,TGCGCCAGCAGCCAACCCCGGGCGGGGTCTCGGTACAATGAGCAGTTCTTC,-,TRBV4-1,TRBJ2-1,-
CASSWTGATEAFF,TGCGCCAGCAGCTGGACAGGGGCCACTGAAGCTTTCTTT,TRBD1,TRBV5-1,TRBJ1-1,-
CSASSFNGDQPQHF,TGCAGTGCTAGTAGTTTTAACGGGGATCAGCCCCAGCATTTT,-,TRBV20-1,TRBJ1-5,-
CASSTRTGDNSPLHF,TGTGCCAGTAGTACCAGGACAGGAGATAATTCACCCCTCCACTTT,TRBD1,TRBV19,TRBJ1-6,-
CASSGLLSSIF,TGTGCCAGCAGCGGACTACTTAGCAGTATTTTT,-,TRBV2,TRBJ2-3,-
CASSESGGQPQHF,TGTGCCAGCAGTGAGTCAGGGGGACAGCCCCAGCATTTT,TRBD1,TRBV6-1,TRBJ1-5,-
CASSQGWSGTEAFF,TGTGCCAGCAGCCAAGGGTGGTCAGGGACTGAAGCTTTCTTT,-,TRBV14,TRBJ1-1,-
CASSEDRANYGYTF,TGTGCCAGCAGCGAGGACAGGGCTAACTATGGCTACACCTTC,TRBD1,TRBV7-2,TRBJ1-2,-
CASSLTAGTGEKLFF,TGTGCCAGCAGCTTGACTGCCGGGACAGGGGAAAAACTGTTTTTT,TRBD1,TRBV7-3,TRBJ1-4,-
CASSFPASGGKASTDTQYF,TGTGCCAGCAGCTTCCCGGCGAGCGGGGGAAAAGCTAGCACAGATACGCAGTATTTT,TRBD2,TRBV7-2,TRBJ2-3,-
CASSQEASGGASYNEQFF,TGTGCCAGCAGCCAAGAGGCCAGCGGGGGGGCCTCCTACAATGAGCAGTTCTTC,TRBD2,TRBV4-2,TRBJ2-1,-
CASSIQGYSGYTF,TGTGCCAGTAGTATCCAGGGGTATAGTGGCTACACCTTC,-,TRBV19,TRBJ1-2,-
CASSPHGTAIQYF,TGTGCCAGCAGCCCCCACGGGACAGCTATTCAGTACTTC,TRBD1,TRBV14,TRBJ2-4,-
CASSLTSGGIYNEQFF,TGTGCCAGCAGCTTAACTAGCGGGGGAATCTACAATGAGCAGTTCTTC,TRBD2,TRBV7-9,TRBJ2-1,-
CASSSSSGNFGYGYTF,TGTGCCAGCAGCTCGTCTTCAGGGAACTTTGGGTATGGCTACACCTTC,-,TRBV11-2,TRBJ1-2,once
CASSPQGMGNYGYTF,TGTGCCAGCAGCCCACAGGGGATGGGTAACTATGGCTACACCTTC,TRBD1,TRBV27,TRBJ1-2,-
CASSLQRILRGYTF,TGTGCTAGCAGCTTACAGCGAATTCTACGGGGCTACACCTTC,-,TRBV7-7,TRBJ1-2,-
CASSQNRGSSEQYF,TGTGCCAGCAGCCAAAATCGGGGAAGTTCCGAGCAGTACTTC,-,TRBV3-1/TRBV3-2,TRBJ2-7,-
CAWVSAPITYNEQFF,TGTGCCTGGGTGTCAGCGCCGATTACCTACAATGAGCAGTTCTTC,-,TRBV30,TRBJ2-1,-
CASSARTGGSGNEKLFF,TGTGCCAGCAGCGCTCGAACAGGGGGCTCTGGTAATGAAAAACTGTTTTTT,TRBD1,TRBV7-9,TRBJ1-4,few
CASSRDRNVPQHF,TGTGCCAGCAGCCGGGACAGGAATGTTCCCCAGCATTTT,TRBD1,TRBV7-9,TRBJ1-5,-
CATRVWDSNSPLHF,TGTGCCACCAGAGTCTGGGACAGTAATTCACCCCTCCACTTT,TRBD1,TRBV15,TRBJ1-6,once
CASSLTGQGGKLFF,TGTGCCAGCAGCTTAACGGGACAGGGGGGAAAACTGTTTTTT,TRBD1,TRBV7-2,TRBJ1-4,-